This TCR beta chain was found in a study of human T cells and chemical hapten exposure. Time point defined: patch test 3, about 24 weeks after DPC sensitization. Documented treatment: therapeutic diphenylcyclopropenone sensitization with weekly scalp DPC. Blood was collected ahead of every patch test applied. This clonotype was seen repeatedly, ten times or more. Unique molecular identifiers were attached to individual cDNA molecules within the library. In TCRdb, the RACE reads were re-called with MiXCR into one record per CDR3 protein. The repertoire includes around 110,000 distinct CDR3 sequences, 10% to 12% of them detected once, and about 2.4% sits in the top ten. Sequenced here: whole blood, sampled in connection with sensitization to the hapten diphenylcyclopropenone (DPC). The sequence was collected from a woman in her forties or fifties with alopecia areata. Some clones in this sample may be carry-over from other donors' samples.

Here the CDR3 DNA reads TGTGCCAGCAGCTCCATTTTAAGCTACACAGATACGCAGTATTTT. Amino acid sequence: CASSSILSYTDTQYF. The gene calls are TRBV7-6 and TRBJ2-3; D not resolved. V was shortened by 4 bases and J by 2 bases, with 13 bases between the two germline ends. This CDR3 has 15 residues. Germline CDR1 is SGHVS and CDR2 is FNYEAQ.